This T cell receptor (beta chain) stems from a study of human T cells and chemical hapten exposure. Trimming left V 3 bases short and J 4 bases short, with 10 bases between. CDR1 is MNHEY, CDR2 SMNVEV, per germline (reference sequence). This CDR3 spans 14 amino acids. Study-level findings and limits: TCRs at high frequency, those above 1 in 1000, did not change with DPC sensitization.

Source study methods: Across samples, TCR counts had a median of roughly 98,000 and ranged from about 23,224 to 690,600. MiXCR, applied by TCRdb to the 5' RACE reads, yields one record per CDR3 protein. The V and J calls were determined by TCRdb, not by the authors. The top ten clones hold around 1.5% of a sample with some 150,000 distinct CDR3 sequences, 4.1% of them seen once. Extraction of total RNA was performed on unfractionated whole blood. This clonotype was seen at least ten times. The target antigen is unknown. The chain has TRBV27 and TRBJ1-5; D gene uncertain. The origin of this receptor is a female donor in good health. The CDR3 region is CASSFGGRNQPQHF. The CDR3 coding sequence is TGTGCCAGCAGTTTTGGCGGACGGAATCAGCCCCAGCATTTT.